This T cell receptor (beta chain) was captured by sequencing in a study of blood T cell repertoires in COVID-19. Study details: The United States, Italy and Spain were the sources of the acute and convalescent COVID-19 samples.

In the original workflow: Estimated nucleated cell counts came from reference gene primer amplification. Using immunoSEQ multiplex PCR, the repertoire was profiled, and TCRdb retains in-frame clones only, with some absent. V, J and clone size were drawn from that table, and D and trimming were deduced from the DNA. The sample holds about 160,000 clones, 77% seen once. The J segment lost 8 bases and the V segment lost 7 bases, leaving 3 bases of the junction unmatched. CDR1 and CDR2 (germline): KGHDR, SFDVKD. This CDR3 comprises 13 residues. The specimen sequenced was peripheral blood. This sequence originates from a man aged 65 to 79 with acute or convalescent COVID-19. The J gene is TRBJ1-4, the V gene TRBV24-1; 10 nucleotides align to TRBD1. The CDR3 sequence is CATSGTGDEKLFF. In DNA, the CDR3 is TGTGCCACCAGCGGGACAGGGGACGAAAAACTGTTTTTT.